This T cell receptor (beta chain) appears in the sequencing data of a study of beta chain features in type 1 diabetes. Regarding the study as a whole: Among patients, naive, central memory and Treg TCRB repertoires appeared more similar than among healthy donors. VDJ junctions from patients with type 1 diabetes contained fewer insertions and more deletions. Significant though moderate, a shortening of TCRB CDR3s appeared in all four CD4+ subsets of Type 1 diabetes patients.

The CDR3 runs to 14 residues. Trimming removed 6 bases from V and 5 bases from J, with 16 bases in between. CDR1 is SEHNR, CDR2 FQNEAQ, per germline (reference sequence). As regards this clone: The antigen remains unidentified.

Since all of the isolated RNA was reverse transcribed, expressed TCRB transcripts were what got sequenced. Only in-frame clones appear in the TCRdb table, and some are missing; sequencing was by immunoSEQ multiplex PCR. This repertoire shows around 350,000 clones, about 12% found once; its top ten account for 0.017%. The gene calls are TRBV7-9 and TRBJ2-5, with a tentative D call TRBD2 (6 bases). This receptor was taken from a man aged 18 to 30 in good health. The sequencing sample was made of naive CD4+ T cells from blood. This CDR3 is CASSRTSSRETQYF. The DNA of the CDR3 is TGTGCCAGCAGTCGAACTAGCTCTCGGGAGACCCAGTACTTC.